This passage covers 12 T cell receptor beta chains from one sample sequenced in a study of blood T cell repertoires in COVID-19. Sequenced by immunoSEQ multiplex PCR; TCRdb stores in-frame clones only, minus some. The data hold under 350,000 clones, with roughly 89% observed a single time. Sequencing was carried out using peripheral blood. Receptors originate from a man aged 40-55 years with acute or convalescent COVID-19.

V and J are TRBV5-1 and TRBJ2-3; tentative D call: TRBD1 (5 bases). Germline V gives CDR1 SGHRS, CDR2 YFSETQ. CDR3 size: 13 residues. Trimming pared 1 base from V and 4 bases from J, leaving 7 bases between. The CDR3 loop reads CASSLKGADTQYF. The CDR3 coding sequence is TGCGCCAGCAGCTTGAAAGGGGCAGATACGCAGTATTTT.

The CDR3 nucleotides are TGTGCCAGCAGAGCCTCAGGGGGCGTTGAAAAACTGTTTTTT. Its translation: CASRASGGVEKLFF. This chain uses TRBV2 with TRBJ1-4; 8 positions agree with TRBD1. CDR3 length: 14 residues. Germline V gives CDR1 SNHLY, CDR2 FYNNEI. V lost 6 bases and J lost 7; bases outside the gene matches: 7.

The chain couples TRBV4-1 to TRBJ2-2; 7 nucleotides line up with TRBD2. This CDR3 has 16 amino acids. V dropped 6 bases and J dropped 0; count of bases not matched to a gene: 7. Germline CDR1 MGHRA, CDR2 YSYEKL. As DNA, the CDR3 is TGCGCCAGCAGACCTCTAGCGGTCGCGAACACCGGGGAGCTGTTTTTT. Amino acids: CASRPLAVANTGELFF.

This chain connects TRBV11-2 to TRBJ1-2; D unclear. V shed 1 base and J shed 2 bases, with 5 bases lying between them. The CDR3 spans 13 residues. Germline V gene sequence: CDR1 SGHAT, CDR2 FQNNGV. The chain's CDR3 is CASSLGLNYGYTF. The CDR3 nucleotides read TGTGCCAGCAGCTTAGGTCTGAACTATGGCTACACCTTC. Full variable domain (outside the CDR3, taken from reference TRBV11-2 and TRBJ1-2): EAGVAQSPRYKIIEKRQSVAFWCNPISGHATLYWYQQILGQGPKLLIQFQNNGVVDDSQLPKDRFSAERLKGVDSTLKIQPAKLEDSAVYLCASSLGLNYGYTFGSGTRLTVV.

The chain recombines TRBV6-5 with TRBJ2-7, with TRBD1 as a possible D gene (6 bases). The CDR3 is made up of 14 amino acids. Trimming removed 6 bases from V and 1 base from J, with 13 bases in between. CDR1 MNHEY and CDR2 SVGAGI come from the germline V gene. CDR3 DNA: TGTGCCAGCAGCGCCCTGGGGACATCCTACGAGCAGTACTTC. The encoded protein is CASSALGTSYEQYF.

The CDR3 DNA reads TGTGCCAGCAGCCCCGTTTTGGGAGGTAATGAAAAACTGTTTTTT. Translated: CASSPVLGGNEKLFF. This chain uses TRBV11-2 with TRBJ1-4; D not resolved. The V end was cut by 5 bases, the J end by 4 bases, with 14 bases between. Germline lookup yields CDR1 SGHAT and CDR2 FQNNGV. There are 15 residues in the CDR3.

The rearrangement joins TRBV5-1 to TRBJ2-2, with D perhaps matching TRBD1 (5 bases). V dropped 0 bases and J dropped 6 bases, with 9 bases sitting between them. The CDR3 spans 14 residues. Per germline, CDR1 SGHRS and CDR2 YFSETQ. The DNA for the CDR3 is TGCGCCAGCAGCTTGGTACAGGTCGCCGGGGAGCTGTTTTTT. Translation gives CASSLVQVAGELFF. Drawing the rest from reference TRBV5-1 and TRBJ2-2, the complete variable domain is KAGVTQTPRYLIKTRGQQVTLSCSPISGHRSVSWYQQTPGQGLQFLFEYFSETQRNKGNFPGRFSGRQFSNSRSEMNVSTLELGDSALYLCASSLVQVAGELFFGEGSRLTVL.

The chain has TRBV7-3 and TRBJ2-3, with 14 bases matching TRBD2. There are 20 residues in the CDR3. The germline V gene encodes CDR1 SGHTA and CDR2 FQGTGA. V trimming: 2 bases; J trimming: 0 bases; junction bases outside the gene matches: 10. The CDR3 nucleotides are TGTGCCAGCAGCTTATGGGGGACTAGCGGGGGAACGACAAGCACAGATACGCAGTATTTT. Its protein product is CASSLWGTSGGTTSTDTQYF.

The chain recombines TRBV5-1 with TRBJ1-2; TRBD1 matches at 8 bases. V lost 4 bases, J lost 6 bases, and 2 bases stayed unmatched. There are 12 residues in the CDR3. Germline V gene data show CDR1 as SGHRS and CDR2 as YFSETQ. This CDR3 is CASSPTGDGYTF. The CDR3 DNA reads as TGCGCCAGCAGCCCGACAGGGGATGGCTACACCTTC.

The chain recombines TRBV6-2 or TRBV6-3 with TRBJ1-5, with D tentatively TRBD1 (6 bases). Germline CDR1 reads MNHEY; CDR2 reads SVGEGT. Trimming took off 2 bases at V and 0 bases at J, with 17 bases between the two ends. The length of the CDR3 is 18 residues. The CDR3 loop is CASSYATPGQFSNQPQHF. DNA for the CDR3: TGTGCCAGCAGTTACGCGACGCCCGGACAGTTTAGCAATCAGCCCCAGCATTTT.

The gene calls are TRBV4-2 and TRBJ2-7, with D perhaps matching TRBD2 (7 bases). The CDR3 consists of 16 residues. V lost 4 bases and J 5 bases, leaving 21 bases between the germline ends. Germline V gives CDR1 LGHNA, CDR2 YNFKEQ. CDR3 nucleotides: TGTGCCAGCAGCCGGGTGGATAGGGGGGGGAGGAACGAGCAGTACTTC. This codes for CASSRVDRGGRNEQYF.

The gene calls are TRBV19 and TRBJ1-2, with D perhaps TRBD1 (6 bases). V was cut by 3 bases and J by 3 bases, with 11 bases left in between. The CDR3 is 14 amino acids. Per the germline V gene, CDR1 is LNHDA and CDR2 is SQIVND (reference sequence). Here the CDR3 DNA reads TGTGCCAGTAGTATCGGGACACCTTACTATGGCTACACCTTC. Encoded protein: CASSIGTPYYGYTF.